The clone carrying this T cell receptor beta chain came up many times. The antigen is undetermined. V dropped 5 bases and J dropped 7 bases, with 12 bases sitting between them. This CDR3 contains 13 residues. CDR1 SGHTA and CDR2 FQGNSA come from the germline V gene. This sample stems from a study of blood T cells in healthy people across ages. Study conclusions and caveats: Because sorting was not performed, PBMCs prevented conclusive naive versus antigen-experienced comparison. Whereas aged donors had fewer naive CD4+ cells, long-lived donors had more of them and higher diversity. Roughly linear declines in TCR beta diversity per million T cells occurred with age.

A second roughly 7 to 12 cycle PCR used barcoded and J-beta primers. TCRdb analysed the 5' RACE reads with MiXCR anew, one entry per CDR3 protein. Seen here are some 640,000 distinct CDR3 sequences, less than 35% observed once, and the top ten hold about a sixth. The clonotype originates from an elderly woman in good health. This chain links TRBV7-2 with TRBJ1-5, with TRBD1 as a possible D gene (5 bases). Material: blood. The CDR3 DNA reads as TGTGCCAGCAGCGTCATGCAGGGCCAGCCCCAGCATTTT. It specifies CASSVMQGQPQHF.